The T cell receptor (beta chain) under discussion was sequenced for a study of T cell responses to AZD1222 COVID-19 vaccine. The CDR3 loop spans 16 amino acids. Germline V gene data show CDR1 as LGHNA and CDR2 as YSLEER. Trimming removed 1 base at V and 1 base at J, with 11 bases between. Sequencing used immunoSEQ multiplex PCR; TCRdb keeps in-frame clones, though not all of them. The sample lists some 120,000 clones, more than 80% seen once, with 4.2% in the top ten. This clonotype was obtained from an adult in good health. The input for sequencing was peripheral blood, taken on day 0 of AZD1222 vaccination. The chain couples TRBV4-3 to TRBJ1-5, with D tentatively TRBD1 (5 bases). CDR3 loop: CASSQALRVSNQPQHF. CDR3 sequence (DNA): TGCGCCAGCAGCCAAGCACTCAGGGTAAGCAATCAGCCCCAGCATTTT.